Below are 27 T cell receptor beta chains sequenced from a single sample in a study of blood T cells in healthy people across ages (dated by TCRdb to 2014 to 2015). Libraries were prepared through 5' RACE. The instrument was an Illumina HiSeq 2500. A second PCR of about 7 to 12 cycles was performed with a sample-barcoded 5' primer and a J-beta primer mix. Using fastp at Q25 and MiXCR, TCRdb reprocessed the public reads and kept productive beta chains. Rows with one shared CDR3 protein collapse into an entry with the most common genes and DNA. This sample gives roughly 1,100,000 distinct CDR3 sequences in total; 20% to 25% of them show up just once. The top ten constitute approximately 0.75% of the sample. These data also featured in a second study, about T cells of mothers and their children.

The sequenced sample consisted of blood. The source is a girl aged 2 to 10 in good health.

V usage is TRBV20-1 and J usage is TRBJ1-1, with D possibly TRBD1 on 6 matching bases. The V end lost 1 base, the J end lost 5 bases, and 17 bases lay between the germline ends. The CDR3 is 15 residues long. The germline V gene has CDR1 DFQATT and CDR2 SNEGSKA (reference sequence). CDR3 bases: TGCAGTGCTAGAGGGCTAGGGGACATGGGGACTGAAGCTTTCTTT. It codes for CSARGLGDMGTEAFF.

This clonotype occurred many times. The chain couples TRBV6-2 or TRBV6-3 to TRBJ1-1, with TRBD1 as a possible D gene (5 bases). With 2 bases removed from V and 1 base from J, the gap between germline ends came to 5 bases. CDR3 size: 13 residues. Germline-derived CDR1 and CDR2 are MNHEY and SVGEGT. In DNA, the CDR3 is TGTGCCAGCAGTTACAGGGGGAACACTGAAGCTTTCTTT. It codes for CASSYRGNTEAFF.

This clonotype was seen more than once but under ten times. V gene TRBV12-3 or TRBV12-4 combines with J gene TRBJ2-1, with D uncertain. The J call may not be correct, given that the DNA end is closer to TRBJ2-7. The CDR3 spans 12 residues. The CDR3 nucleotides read TGTGCCAGCACCTCTGAAGCCTACGAGCAGTACTTC. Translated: CASTSEAYEQYF.

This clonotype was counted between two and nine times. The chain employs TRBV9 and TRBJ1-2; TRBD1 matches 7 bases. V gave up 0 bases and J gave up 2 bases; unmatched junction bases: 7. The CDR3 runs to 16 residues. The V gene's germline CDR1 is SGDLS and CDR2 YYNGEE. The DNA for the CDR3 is TGTGCCAGCAGCGTAGCGAGACAGGGCCAAAACTATGGCTACACCTTC. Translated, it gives CASSVARQGQNYGYTF.

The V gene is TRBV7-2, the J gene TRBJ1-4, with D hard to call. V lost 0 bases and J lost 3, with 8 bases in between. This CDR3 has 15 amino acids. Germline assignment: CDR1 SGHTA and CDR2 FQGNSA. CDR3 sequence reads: CASSLAYVPNEKLFF. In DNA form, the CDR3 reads TGTGCCAGCAGCTTAGCATACGTCCCTAATGAAAAACTGTTTTTT.

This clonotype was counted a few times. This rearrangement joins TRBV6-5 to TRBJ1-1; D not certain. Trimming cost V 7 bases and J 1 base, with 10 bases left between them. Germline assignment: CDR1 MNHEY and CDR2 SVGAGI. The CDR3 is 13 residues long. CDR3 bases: TGTGCCAGCACCGAGACGGGGAACACTGAAGCTTTCTTT. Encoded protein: CASTETGNTEAFF.

The CDR3 loop reads CASSLQPGNIQYF. The CDR3 DNA reads as TGTGCCAGCAGTTTACAGCCAGGAAACATTCAGTACTTC. The chain carries TRBV28 and TRBJ2-4; unclear D gene. V was clipped by 2 bases and J by 6 bases, with 8 bases between them. The CDR3 spans 13 residues. Per germline, CDR1 MDHEN and CDR2 SYDVKM.

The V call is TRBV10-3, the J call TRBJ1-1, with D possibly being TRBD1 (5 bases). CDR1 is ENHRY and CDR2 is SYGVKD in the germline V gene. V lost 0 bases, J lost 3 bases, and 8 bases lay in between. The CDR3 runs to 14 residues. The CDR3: CAISESTGDTEAFF. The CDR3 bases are TGTGCCATCAGTGAGTCGACGGGGGACACTGAAGCTTTCTTT.

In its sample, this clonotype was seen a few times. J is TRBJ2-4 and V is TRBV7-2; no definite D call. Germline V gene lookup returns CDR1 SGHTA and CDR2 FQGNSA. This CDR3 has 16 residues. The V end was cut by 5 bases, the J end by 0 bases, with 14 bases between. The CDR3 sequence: CASSPGRALAKNIQYF. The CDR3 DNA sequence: TGTGCCAGCAGCCCCGGACGGGCGTTAGCCAAAAACATTCAGTACTTC. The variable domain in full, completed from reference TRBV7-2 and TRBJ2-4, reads GAGVSQSPSNKVTEKGKDVELRCDPISGHTALYWYRQSLGQGLEFLIYFQGNSAPDKSGLPSDRFSAERTGGSVSTLTIQRTQQEDSAVYLCASSPGRALAKNIQYFGAGTRLSVL.

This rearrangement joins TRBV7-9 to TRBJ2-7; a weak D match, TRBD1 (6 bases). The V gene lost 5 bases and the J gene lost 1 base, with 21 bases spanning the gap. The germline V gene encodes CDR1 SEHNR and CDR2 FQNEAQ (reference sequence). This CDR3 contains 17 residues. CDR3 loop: CASSTDRTGVASYEQYF. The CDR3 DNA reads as TGTGCCAGCAGCACAGACAGGACTGGGGTTGCATCCTACGAGCAGTACTTC. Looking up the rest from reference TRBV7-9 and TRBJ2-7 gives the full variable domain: DTGVSQNPRHKITKRGQNVTFRCDPISEHNRLYWYRQTLGQGPEFLTYFQNEAQLEKSRLLSDRFSAERPKGSFSTLEIQRTEQGDSAMYLCASSTDRTGVASYEQYFGPGTRLTVT.

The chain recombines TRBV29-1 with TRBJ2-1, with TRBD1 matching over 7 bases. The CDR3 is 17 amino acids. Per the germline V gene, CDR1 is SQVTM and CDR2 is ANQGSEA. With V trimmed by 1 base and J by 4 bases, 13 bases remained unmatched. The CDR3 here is CSVEGPSGGSNYNEQFF. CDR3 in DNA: TGCAGCGTTGAAGGTCCTTCAGGGGGAAGTAATTACAATGAGCAGTTCTTC.

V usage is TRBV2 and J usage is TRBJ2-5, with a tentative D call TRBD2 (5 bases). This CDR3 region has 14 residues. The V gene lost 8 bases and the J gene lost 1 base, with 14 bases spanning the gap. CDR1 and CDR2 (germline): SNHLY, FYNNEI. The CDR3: CASRFRRAQETQYF. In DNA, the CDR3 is TGTGCCAGCCGGTTCAGGCGGGCCCAAGAGACCCAGTACTTC. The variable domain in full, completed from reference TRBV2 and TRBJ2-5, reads EPEVTQTPSHQVTQMGQEVILRCVPISNHLYFYWYRQILGQKVEFLVSFYNNEISEKSEIFDDQFSVERPDGSNFTLKIRSTKLEDSAMYFCASRFRRAQETQYFGPGTRLLVL.

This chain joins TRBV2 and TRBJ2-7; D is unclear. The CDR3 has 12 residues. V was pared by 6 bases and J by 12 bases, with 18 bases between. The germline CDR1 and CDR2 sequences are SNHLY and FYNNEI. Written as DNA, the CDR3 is TGTGCCAGCAGCAACGTTTTGGACCCTCCGTACTTC. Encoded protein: CASSNVLDPPYF.

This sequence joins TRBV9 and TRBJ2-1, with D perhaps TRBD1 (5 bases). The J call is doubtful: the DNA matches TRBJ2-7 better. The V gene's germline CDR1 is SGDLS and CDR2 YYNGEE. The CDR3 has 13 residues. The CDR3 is CASSVLLDTEQYF. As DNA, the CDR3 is TGTGCCAGCAGCGTACTCCTGGACACAGAGCAGTACTTC.

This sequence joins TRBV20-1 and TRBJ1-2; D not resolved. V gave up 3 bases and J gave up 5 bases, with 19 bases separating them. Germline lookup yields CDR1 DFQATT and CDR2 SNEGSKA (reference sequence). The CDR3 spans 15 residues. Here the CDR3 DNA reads TGCAGTGCTAGGAATACAGACTCCTTTCGGTATGGCTACACCTTC. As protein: CSARNTDSFRYGYTF.

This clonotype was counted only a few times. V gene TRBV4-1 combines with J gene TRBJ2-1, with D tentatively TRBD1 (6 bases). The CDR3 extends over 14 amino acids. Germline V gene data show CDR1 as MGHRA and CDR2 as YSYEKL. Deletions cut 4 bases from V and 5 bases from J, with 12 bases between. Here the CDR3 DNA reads TGCGCCAGCAGCCCGCAGGGGTTAGACAATGAGCAGTTCTTC. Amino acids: CASSPQGLDNEQFF.

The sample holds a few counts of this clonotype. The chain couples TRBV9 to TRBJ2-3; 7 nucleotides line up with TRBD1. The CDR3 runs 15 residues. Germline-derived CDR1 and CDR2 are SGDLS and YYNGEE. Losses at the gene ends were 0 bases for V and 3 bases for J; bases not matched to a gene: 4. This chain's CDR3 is CASSVGGGWTDTQYF. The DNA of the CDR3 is TGTGCCAGCAGCGTAGGAGGGGGCTGGACAGATACGCAGTATTTT.

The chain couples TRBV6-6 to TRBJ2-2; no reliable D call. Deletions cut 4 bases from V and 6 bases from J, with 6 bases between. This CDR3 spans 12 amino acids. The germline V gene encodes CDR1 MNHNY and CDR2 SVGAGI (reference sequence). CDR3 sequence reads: CASSFPAGELFF. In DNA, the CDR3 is TGTGCCAGCAGTTTTCCGGCCGGGGAGCTGTTTTTT.

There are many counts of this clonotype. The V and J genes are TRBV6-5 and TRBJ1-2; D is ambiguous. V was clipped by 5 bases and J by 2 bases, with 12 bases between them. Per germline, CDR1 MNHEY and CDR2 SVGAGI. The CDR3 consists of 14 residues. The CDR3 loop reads CASSGDVWNYGYTF. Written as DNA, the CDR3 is TGTGCCAGCAGTGGAGACGTCTGGAACTATGGCTACACCTTC.

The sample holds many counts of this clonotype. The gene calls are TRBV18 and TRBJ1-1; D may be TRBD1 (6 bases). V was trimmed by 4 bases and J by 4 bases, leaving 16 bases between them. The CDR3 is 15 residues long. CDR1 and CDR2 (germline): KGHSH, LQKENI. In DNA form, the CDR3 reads TGTGCCAGCTCACGACCTAGCACAGGGAGCACTGAAGCTTTCTTT. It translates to CASSRPSTGSTEAFF.

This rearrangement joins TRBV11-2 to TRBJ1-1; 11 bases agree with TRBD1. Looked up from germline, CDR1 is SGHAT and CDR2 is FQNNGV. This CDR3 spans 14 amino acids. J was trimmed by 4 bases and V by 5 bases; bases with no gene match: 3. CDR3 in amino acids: CASSTGQGATEAFF. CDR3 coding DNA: TGTGCCAGCAGCACCGGACAGGGGGCCACTGAAGCTTTCTTT.

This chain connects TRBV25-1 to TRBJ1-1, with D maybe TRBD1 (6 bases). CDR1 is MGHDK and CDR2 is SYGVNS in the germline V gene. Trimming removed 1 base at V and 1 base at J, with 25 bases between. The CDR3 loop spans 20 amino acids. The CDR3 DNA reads TGTGCCAGCAGTGAATTCTTCGCATCCTTTCCCACAGGGAGGAACACTGAAGCTTTCTTT. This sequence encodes CASSEFFASFPTGRNTEAFF. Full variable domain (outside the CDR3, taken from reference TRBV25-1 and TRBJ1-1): EADIYQTPRYLVIGTGKKITLECSQTMGHDKMYWYQQDPGMELHLIHYSYGVNSTEKGDLSSESTVSRIRTEHFPLTLESARPSHTSQYLCASSEFFASFPTGRNTEAFFGQGTRLTVV.

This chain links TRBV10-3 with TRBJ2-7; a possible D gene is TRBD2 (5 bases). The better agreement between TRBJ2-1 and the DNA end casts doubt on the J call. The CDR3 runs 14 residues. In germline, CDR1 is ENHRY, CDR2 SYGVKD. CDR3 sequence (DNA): TGTGCCGGGAGTCTTTCTGGCCCAAACAATGAGCAGTTCTTC. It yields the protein CAGSLSGPNNEQFF.

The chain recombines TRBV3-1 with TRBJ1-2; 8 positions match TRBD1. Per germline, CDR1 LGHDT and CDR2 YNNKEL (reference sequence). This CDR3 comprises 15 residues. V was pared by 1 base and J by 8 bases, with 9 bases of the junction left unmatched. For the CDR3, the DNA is TGTGCCAGCAGCCAAGCCCCCAGGGGGCTGGGGGGCTACACCTTC. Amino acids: CASSQAPRGLGGYTF. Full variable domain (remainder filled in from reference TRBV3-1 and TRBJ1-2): DTAVSQTPKYLVTQMGNDKSIKCEQNLGHDTMYWYKQDSKKFLKIMFSYNNKELIINETVPNRFSPKSPDKAHLNLHINSLELGDSAVYFCASSQAPRGLGGYTFGSGTRLTVV.

The CDR3 DNA follows: TGCAGCGCTCTAGGACTAGCGGGAGAGAGGGATACGCAGTATTTT. Its translation is CSALGLAGERDTQYF. The J gene is TRBJ2-3, the V gene TRBV29-1; TRBD2 matches 13 bases. The CDR3 runs 15 residues. With 7 bases clipped from V and 6 bases from J, the junction kept 10 bases outside the gene matches. Germline CDR1 reads SQVTM; CDR2 reads ANQGSEA.

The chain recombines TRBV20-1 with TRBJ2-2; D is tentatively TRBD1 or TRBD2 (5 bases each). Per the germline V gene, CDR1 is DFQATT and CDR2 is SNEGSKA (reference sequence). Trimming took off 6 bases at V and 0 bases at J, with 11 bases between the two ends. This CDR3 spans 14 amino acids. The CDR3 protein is CSANRDPNTGELFF. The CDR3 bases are TGCAGTGCAAACCGGGACCCGAACACCGGGGAGCTGTTTTTT.

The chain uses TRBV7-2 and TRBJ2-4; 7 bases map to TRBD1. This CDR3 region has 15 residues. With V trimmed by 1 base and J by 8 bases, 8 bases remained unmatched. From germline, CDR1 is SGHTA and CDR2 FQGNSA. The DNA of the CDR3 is TGTGCCAGCAGCTTAGGATGGGACAGAGGCCACATTCAGTACTTC. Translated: CASSLGWDRGHIQYF.